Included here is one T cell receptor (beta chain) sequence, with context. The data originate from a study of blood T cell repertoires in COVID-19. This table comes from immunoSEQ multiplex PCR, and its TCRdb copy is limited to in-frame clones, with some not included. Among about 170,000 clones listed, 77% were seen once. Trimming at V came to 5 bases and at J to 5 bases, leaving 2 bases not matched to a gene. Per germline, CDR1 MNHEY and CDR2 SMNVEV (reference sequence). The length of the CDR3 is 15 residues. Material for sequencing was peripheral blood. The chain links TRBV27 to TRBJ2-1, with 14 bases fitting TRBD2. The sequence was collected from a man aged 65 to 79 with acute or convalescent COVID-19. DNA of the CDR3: TGTGCCAGCAGTCGACTAGCGGGAGGGGACAATGAGCAGTTCTTC. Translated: CASSRLAGGDNEQFF.